This TCR beta chain was identified in a study of beta chain features in type 1 diabetes. Study results and caveats: Sampled from patients, naive, central memory and Treg TCRB repertoires appeared more similar than those sampled from healthy donors. Among patients with Type 1 diabetes, TCRB CDR3s were moderately but significantly shorter in every one of the four CD4+ subsets.

Expressed TCRB transcripts were sequenced because the entire RNA isolate underwent reverse transcription. Measured with immunoSEQ multiplex PCR; TCRdb has only the in-frame clones, and not every one. The table lists about 160,000 clones, 9% of them singletons. Sort purity for all populations was recorded as exceeding 98%. CDR1 is MDHEN and CDR2 is SYDVKM in the germline V gene. V was pared by 5 bases and J by 0 bases, with 8 bases of the junction left unmatched. CDR3 length: 16 residues. Concerning this clone: Its specificity is unknown.

The J gene is TRBJ2-3, the V gene TRBV28; 7 nucleotides agree with TRBD1. This clonotype originated in a woman in her twenties or thirties with type 1 diabetes. Sequenced sample: central memory CD4+ T cells from blood. The CDR3 region has the DNA TGTGCCAGCAGTAAAGGACAGGCCTTTAGCACAGATACGCAGTATTTT. Encoded protein: CASSKGQAFSTDTQYF. The full variable domain, in which reference TRBV28 and TRBJ2-3 provide the parts outside the CDR3, is DVKVTQSSRYLVKRTGEKVFLECVQDMDHENMFWYRQDPGLGLRLIYFSYDVKMKEKGDIPEGYSVSREKKERFSLILESASTNQTSMYLCASSKGQAFSTDTQYFGPGTRLTVL.